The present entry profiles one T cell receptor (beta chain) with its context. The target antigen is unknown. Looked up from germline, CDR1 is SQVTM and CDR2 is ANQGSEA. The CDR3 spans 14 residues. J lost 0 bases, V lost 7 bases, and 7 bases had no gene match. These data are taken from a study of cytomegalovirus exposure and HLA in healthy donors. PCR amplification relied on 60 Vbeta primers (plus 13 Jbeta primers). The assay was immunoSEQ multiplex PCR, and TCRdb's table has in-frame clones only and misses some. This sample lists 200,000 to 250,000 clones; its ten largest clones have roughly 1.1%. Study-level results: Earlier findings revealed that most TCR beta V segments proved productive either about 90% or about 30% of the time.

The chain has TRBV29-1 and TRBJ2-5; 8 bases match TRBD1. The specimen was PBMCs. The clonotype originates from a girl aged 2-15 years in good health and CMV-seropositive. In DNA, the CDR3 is TGCAGCGCTCAGGGGGCAATGTACCAAGAGACCCAGTACTTC. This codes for CSAQGAMYQETQYF.